Included here is one TCR beta chain sequence, with context. Its matching antigen is unknown. This specimen belongs to a study of cytomegalovirus exposure and HLA in healthy donors. Study observations and caveats: A later analysis linked some 18,000 TCR beta sequences to HLA alleles at 0.05 false discovery rate.

Primers included in the PCR were 60 Vbeta and 13 Jbeta primers. Under the authors' procedure: Around 10 million shared chains were among around 78 million unique TCR beta chains counted in a later analysis. Assay: immunoSEQ multiplex PCR; the TCRdb copy retains only in-frame clones and omits some. V, J and clone size reflect that table, while D and trimming were determined from the DNA. Altogether about 200,000 clones are present, about 80% being singletons, with the ten largest covering roughly 0.6%. The specimen sequenced was PBMCs. The receptor's source is a man between 18 and 29 years old in good health and CMV-seronegative.

In DNA form, the CDR3 reads TGTGCCAGCAGCTTAAGTGCGGCGGGATCTGGGGATACGCAGTATTTT. This translates into CASSLSAAGSGDTQYF. This rearrangement joins TRBV7-3 to TRBJ2-3; tentatively, D is TRBD2 (6 bases). Germline V CDR1 and CDR2: SGHTA, FQGTGA. Trimming took off 1 base at V and 6 bases at J, with 17 bases between the two ends. This CDR3 is 16 amino acids long.